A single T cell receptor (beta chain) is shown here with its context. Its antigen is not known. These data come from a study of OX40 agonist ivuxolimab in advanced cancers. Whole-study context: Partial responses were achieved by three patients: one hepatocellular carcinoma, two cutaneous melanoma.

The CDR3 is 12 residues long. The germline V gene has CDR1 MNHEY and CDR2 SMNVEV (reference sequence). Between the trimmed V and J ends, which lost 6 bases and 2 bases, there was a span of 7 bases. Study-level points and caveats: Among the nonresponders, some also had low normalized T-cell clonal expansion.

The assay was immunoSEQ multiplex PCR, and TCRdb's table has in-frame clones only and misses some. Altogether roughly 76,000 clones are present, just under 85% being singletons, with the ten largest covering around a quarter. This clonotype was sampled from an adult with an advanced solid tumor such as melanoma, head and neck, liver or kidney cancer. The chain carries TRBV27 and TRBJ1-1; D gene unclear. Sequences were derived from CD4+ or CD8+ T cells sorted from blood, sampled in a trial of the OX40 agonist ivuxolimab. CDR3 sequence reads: CASREGNTEAFF. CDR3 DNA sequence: TGTGCCAGCAGGGAGGGAAACACTGAAGCTTTCTTT.